Included here is one T cell receptor (beta chain) sequence, with context. Its cognate antigen is unknown. A read error is possible here, since a much larger clone lies one base away. This CDR3 has 11 amino acids. Germline loops: CDR1 SNHLY, CDR2 FYNNEI. These data are taken from a study of neurological immune-mediated disorders. Study results and caveats: Among 34 multiple sclerosis patients, phylogenetic grouping put the repertoires of 18 into a single related-CDR3 cluster, a possible signature. Because no CDR3 amino acid sequences were shared across subjects by expanded clones, private repertoires were suggested in all groups. Expansion of TCR clones was greatest in HTLV-1-associated myelopathy and smallest in multiple sclerosis, where it fell below that of healthy controls.

MiXCR, run by TCRdb on the 5' RACE reads, gives a single entry per CDR3 protein. The table has 45,000 to 50,000 distinct CDR3 sequences, under 3.5% seen once. The chain combines TRBV2 with TRBJ2-5; no clear D gene. The receptor's source is a woman between 50 and 59 years old with multiple sclerosis. Sequencing used PBMCs. CDR3 amino acids: CASREQGTQYF. CDR3 nucleotides: TGTGCCAGCAGGGAACAAGGGACCCAGTACTTC.